This TCR beta chain was sequenced for a study of radiotherapy plus CTLA-4 blockade in lung cancer. Study background: Among patients, roughly 18% showed objective responses, and roughly 31% had disease control.

Assay used: immunoSEQ multiplex PCR; TCRdb lists only in-frame clones, some missing. The table records fewer than 100,000 clones, about 84% of them present only once. Patients had chemo-refractory metastatic non-small-cell lung cancer and received focal radiation plus CTLA-4 blockade that used ipilimumab. Germline V gives CDR1 MNHEY, CDR2 SMNVEV (reference sequence). Trimming left V 5 bases short and J 5 bases short, with 25 bases between. The CDR3 is 18 amino acids. Sequencing was performed on peripheral blood, taken from a patient treated with radiotherapy plus ipilimumab. V usage is TRBV27 and J usage is TRBJ2-1; D might be TRBD2 (6 bases). This TCR was recovered from a human donor with non-small cell lung cancer who had stable disease on radiotherapy plus ipilimumab. The CDR3 region is CASSNSSPLGGRHNEQFF. The CDR3 coding sequence is TGTGCCAGCAGTAACTCTTCGCCGTTGGGAGGACGACACAATGAGCAGTTCTTC.